One T cell receptor beta chain is described in this entry. Which antigen it targets is not known. Base qualities are not at hand, and no much larger clone is one base apart. This record comes from a study of human T cells and chemical hapten exposure (dated by TCRdb to the early 2020s). Some background on the complete study: For sensitization, 2% DPC in acetone was applied to a roughly 2 cm by roughly 2 cm area of upper inner arm skin. Weekly therapeutic DPC doses were additionally applied to the scalp of patients throughout the roughly 24-week study period. Patch testing was performed on the upper back with Finn chambers containing 0.01% DPC, and the patch tests were scored after 6 days according to International Contact Dermatitis Research Group standards. Alopecia areata with under or over 50% scalp involvement, alopecia totalis and alopecia universalis were represented in the patient cohort, which was mostly female. Libraries were pooled for sequencing, and per-sample TCR yields varied mainly because of small differences in library volumes within the pool. The study tracked peripheral blood TCR repertoire changes in vivo during primary and secondary sensitization to the hapten diphenylcyclopropenone (DPC) in alopecia patients. Patient blood was sampled pre-sensitization (week 0) and at 2, 6 and about 24 weeks after DPC sensitization. About 30 alopecia patients provided blood for TCR sequencing at one to four time points (pre-sensitization, 2, 6 and 24 weeks).

Taken with the paper, the label for time point translates to: pre-sensitization, week 0. This specimen's treatment or condition label, interpreted: therapeutic diphenylcyclopropenone sensitization with weekly scalp DPC. At every patch-test visit, the blood draw took place before the patch test was put on. To be eligible, patients had to be aged 18 to 70, diagnosed with alopecia and judged suitable for DPC therapy, while pregnant patients were excluded. Total RNA was extracted from unfractionated whole blood that had been collected in Tempus Blood RNA tubes. Libraries were built with RACE. Sequencer: NextSeq 500. During library preparation, unique molecular identifiers were attached to individual cDNA molecules so that TCRs could be counted in a quantitative, reproducible way. Both TCR alpha and TCR beta chains were sequenced from each blood RNA sample. Processing in the source paper ran as follows. Samples had a median of around 92,000 TCRs, with a range from about 23,224 to 750,000. V, J and CDR3 annotation of the TCR reads was carried out using the Decombinator software suite. Every sample was subsampled to the same number of TCRs (28,000) for the PS versus PT1 abundance plots. Expanded TCRs were defined as absent before sensitization and observed at least eight times at the 2-week time point. In-frame beta chains were kept once TCRdb had trimmed the public reads at Q25 with fastp and called clones with MiXCR. Entries that share a CDR3 protein sequence are merged under the most common genes and DNA. The V and J calls come from TCRdb's annotation, not from the publication. This sample is represented by 280,000 or so distinct CDR3 sequences; over 7.5% of them were singletons. More than 0.95% of the sample lies in the top ten.

Study-wide conclusions, independent of this receptor: DPC sensitization did not change the number of TCRs with a frequency above 1 in 1000, and there was no evidence of changes in global repertoire structure. Because all patients had alopecia, a presumed autoimmune disease, the immune response of the patients might differ from that of healthy individuals. Compared with pre-sensitization or healthy control sets, expanded TCRs formed significantly more large CDR3 similarity clusters, which is consistent with antigen-driven responses. Patch test score correlated positively with the number of PT1 expanded TCRs, reaching significance at thresholds 8, 16 and 32 but not at 4. After repeated subsampling, changes were observed in the strength of the expansion versus patch-test correlation and in the threshold at which the correlation became significant.

Sequenced here: whole blood, sampled in connection with sensitization to the hapten diphenylcyclopropenone (DPC). The clonotype was recovered from a man younger than 35 with alopecia areata. Some clones in this sample may be carry-over from other donors' samples.

This receptor has the CDR3 CASSFALTEYGYTF. Here is the DNA: TGTGCCAGCAGCTTCGCCCTGACAGAGTATGGCTACACCTTC. The rearranged chain carries TRBV7-2 and TRBJ1-2; TRBD1 could be the D gene, as 5 bases match. The CDR3, from cysteine to phenylalanine, totals 14 residues. The retained sequence is limited to the CDR3, 42 bases, with the frame set at the first base. V gives up 3 bases and J gives up 5 bases, and the segment between their germline ends measures 13 bases. CDR1 and CDR2 were assigned from the germline V gene as SGHTA and FQGNSA.